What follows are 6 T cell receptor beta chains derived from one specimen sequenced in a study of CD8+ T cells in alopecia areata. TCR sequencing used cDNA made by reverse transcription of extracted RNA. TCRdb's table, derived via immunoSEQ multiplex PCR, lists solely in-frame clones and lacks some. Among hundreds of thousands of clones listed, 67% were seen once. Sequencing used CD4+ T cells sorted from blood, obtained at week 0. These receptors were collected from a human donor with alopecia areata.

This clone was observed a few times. The DNA for the CDR3 is TGTGCCTGGAGTGTAGGGCTGGTCAGGGTCGATGAGCAGTTCTTC. It specifies CAWSVGLVRVDEQFF. The V call is TRBV30, the J call TRBJ2-1; a weak D match, TRBD1 (5 bases). Germline V CDR1 and CDR2: GTSNPN, SVGIG (reference sequence). The CDR3 loop spans 15 amino acids. Trimming shortened V by 0 bases and J by 8 bases, and 17 bases separated the two germline ends.

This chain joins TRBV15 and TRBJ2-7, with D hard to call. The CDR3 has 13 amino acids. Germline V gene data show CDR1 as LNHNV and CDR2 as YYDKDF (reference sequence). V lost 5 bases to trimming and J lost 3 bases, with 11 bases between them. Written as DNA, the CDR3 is TGTGCCACCAGCGAGAGACTTGGCTACGAGCAGTACTTC. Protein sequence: CATSERLGYEQYF.

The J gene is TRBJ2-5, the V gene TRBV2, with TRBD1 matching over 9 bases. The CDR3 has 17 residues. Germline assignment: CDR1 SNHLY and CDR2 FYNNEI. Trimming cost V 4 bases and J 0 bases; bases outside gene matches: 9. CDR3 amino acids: CASSGAQQGAYQETQYF. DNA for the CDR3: TGTGCCAGCAGTGGGGCACAACAGGGGGCTTACCAAGAGACCCAGTACTTC.

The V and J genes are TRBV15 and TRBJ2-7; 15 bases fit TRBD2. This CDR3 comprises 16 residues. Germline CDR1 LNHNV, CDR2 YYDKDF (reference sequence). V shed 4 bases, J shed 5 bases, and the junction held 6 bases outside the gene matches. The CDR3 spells CATSKGLAGGPHEQYF. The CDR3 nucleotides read TGTGCCACCAGCAAGGGACTAGCGGGGGGCCCCCACGAGCAGTACTTC.

CDR3 sequence (DNA): TGTGCCAGCAGTCGGGTAGCGGAAAACATTCAGTACTTC. Translated: CASSRVAENIQYF. This rearrangement joins TRBV13 to TRBJ2-4; tentatively, D is TRBD2 (6 bases). The CDR3 contains 13 residues. Germline V gives CDR1 PRHDT, CDR2 FYEKMQ (reference sequence). The V gene lost 6 bases and the J gene lost 5 bases, with 11 bases spanning the gap.

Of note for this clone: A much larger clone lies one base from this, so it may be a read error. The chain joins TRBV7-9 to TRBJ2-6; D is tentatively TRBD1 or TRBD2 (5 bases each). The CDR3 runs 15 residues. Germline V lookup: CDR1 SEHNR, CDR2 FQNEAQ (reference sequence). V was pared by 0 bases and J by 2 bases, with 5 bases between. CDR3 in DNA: TGTGCCAGCAGCTTAGCGGGGGCTGGGGCCAACGTCCTGACTTTC. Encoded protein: CASSLAGAGANVLTF.